This entry describes one T cell receptor beta chain. The CDR3 spans 12 residues. Trimming shortened V by 5 bases and J by 12 bases, and 17 bases separated the two germline ends. Germline loops: CDR1 MNHEY, CDR2 SMNVEV (reference sequence). These data belong to a study of T cell responses to AZD1222 COVID-19 vaccine. Only in-frame clones appear in the TCRdb table, and some are missing; sequencing was by immunoSEQ multiplex PCR. The data hold around 110,000 clones, with 70% to 90% observed a single time. The chain links TRBV27 to TRBJ2-7, with D possibly TRBD2 on 6 matching bases. The sequencing used peripheral blood, collected on day 0 of MenACWY control vaccination. The sequence was collected from an adult in good health. The CDR3 DNA is TGTGCCAGCAGTGAGGGAGGTGGGACCTCGTACTTC. Protein sequence: CASSEGGGTSYF.